This TCR beta chain was found in a study of blood T cell repertoires in COVID-19. This clone was counted once. Libraries were prepared by immunoSEQ multiplex PCR; TCRdb keeps only in-frame clonotypes and omits some of them. Of 200,000 to 300,000 clones in the sample, approximately 88% were seen once. CDR3 size: 17 residues. Trimming took off 5 bases at V and 4 bases at J, with 22 bases between the two ends. Germline V gives CDR1 SGHTS, CDR2 YDEGEE. The receptor was isolated from a woman in her 40s with acute COVID-19. The chain joins TRBV5-8 to TRBJ1-5, with TRBD1 as a possible D gene (5 bases). The specimen was PBMCs or T cells enriched from blood (not recorded which). The CDR3 protein is CASRVPFLGGRNQPQHF. The CDR3 nucleotides are TGTGCCAGCAGAGTCCCTTTTCTTGGGGGGAGGAATCAGCCCCAGCATTTT.